This TCR beta chain comes out of a study of neurological immune-mediated disorders. The V gene's germline CDR1 is ENHRY and CDR2 SYGVKD. The CDR3 has 14 amino acids. Trimming took 6 bases from V and 2 from J, leaving 14 bases between them. Study-level results: TCR clonal expansion peaked in HTLV-1-associated myelopathy patients and was lowest in multiple sclerosis patients. None of the CDR3 amino acid sequences in expanded clones turned up in more than one subject, which points to private repertoires in all groups.

Synthesis of cDNA was accomplished via 5'RACE employing 10-nucleotide random UMIs. TCRdb reanalysed the 5' RACE reads using MiXCR and keeps one entry per CDR3 protein. Found here are approximately 46,000 distinct CDR3 sequences, around a tenth of them singletons; the top ten hold approximately 5.3%. This clonotype came up many times. The antigen is unknown. The chain uses TRBV10-3 and TRBJ2-7; D tentatively fits TRBD1 or TRBD2 (5 bases each). Specimen: PBMCs. This TCR was recovered from a man aged 70 or older with HTLV-1-associated myelopathy (HAM/TSP). This CDR3 is CAISRDAYAYEQYF. CDR3 bases: TGTGCCATCAGCCGGGACGCCTACGCCTACGAGCAGTACTTC.